The following is a TCR beta chain sequence with its context. Its target antigen remains unknown. No per-base quality is available; no much larger clone lies one base away. The sample is drawn from a study of blood T cell repertoires in COVID-19 (TCRdb year 2020). At the level of the whole study: Samples from collaborators originated in the United States, Italy and Spain and spanned both the acute and convalescent phases of COVID-19. The prospective study material was composed of cDNA or gDNA derived from T cells, B-cell-depleted T cells, or PBMCs. Deeply sampled blood TCRbeta repertoires from subjects exposed to, actively infected with, or recovered from COVID-19 were included in the dataset. The repertoires were released in a freely available public database intended as a resource for research on the immune response to SARS-CoV-2. The samples were drawn from the first 160 participants of the ongoing ImmuneRACE study and from over 950 subjects provided by 6 global collaborators. A de-identified subject ID, COVID-19 status, age in years and sex were almost always included in the sample metadata. Where available, HLA class I and class II types were obtained from metadata supplied by the sample provider rather than from assay-based typing. The study at large found these results: Clinical and demographic metadata were provided uncurated, with the amount varying by source and participant.

TCRbeta CDR3 regions were amplified from genomic DNA by means of the immunoSEQ Assay, a bias-controlled multiplex PCR. Per the original workflow: The number of nucleated cells in each sample was estimated by amplification of reference gene primers within the assay. Sequence reads were collapsed and filtered to measure the absolute abundance of every unique TCRbeta CDR3 rearrangement. For each sample, productive Simpson clonality was calculated as the square root of Simpson's diversity index over productive rearrangements. The source is immuneACCESS, and TCRdb retained only in-frame sequences with V and J called. Part of the clones is not carried over; for the studies checked, unresolved V genes explain less than half of this, and the remainder is unexplained. Clone size and the V and J calls come from that table; the DNA yielded D and trimming. The sample profile shows 300,000 or so clones; approximately 89% of them were found once. Around 8% of the sample rests with the top ten.

Another Seattle source contributed samples from volunteer blood donors who had recovered from COVID-19. Whole blood was collected in K2EDTA tubes by collaborating institutions according to the institutions' own protocols. For TCRbeta analysis, collaborators shipped samples as frozen whole blood, isolated PBMCs, or DNA extracted from either of those sample types. Its CDR3 holds 15 amino acids, cysteine through phenylalanine. Only the CDR3 region is kept as DNA, spanning 45 bases read in frame from base 1. CDR1 and CDR2 are drawn from the germline V gene: MNHEY, SVGEGT. The germline V and J ends show losses of 5 bases and 10 bases respectively, and no gene match explains 9 bases of the junction.

Sequencing used peripheral blood. This clonotype was sampled from a woman aged 45-65 years who had recovered from COVID-19. The sequence joins TRBV6-2 or TRBV6-3 to TRBJ2-1, with 12 bases matching TRBD2. The CDR3 region: CASSPGLAGRGEQFF. At the DNA level, the sequence is TGTGCCAGCAGTCCCGGACTAGCGGGACGAGGCGAGCAGTTCTTC.